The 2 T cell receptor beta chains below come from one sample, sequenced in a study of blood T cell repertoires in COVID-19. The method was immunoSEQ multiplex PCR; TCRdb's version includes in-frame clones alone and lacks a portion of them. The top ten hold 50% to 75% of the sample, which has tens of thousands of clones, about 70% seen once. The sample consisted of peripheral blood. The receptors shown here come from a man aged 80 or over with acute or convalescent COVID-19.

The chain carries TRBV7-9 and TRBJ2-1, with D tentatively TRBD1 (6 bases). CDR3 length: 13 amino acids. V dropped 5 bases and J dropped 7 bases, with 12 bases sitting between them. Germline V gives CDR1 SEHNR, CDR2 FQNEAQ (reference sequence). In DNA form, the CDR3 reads TGTGCCAGCAGCCTAACTCAGGGGAATGAGCAGTTCTTC. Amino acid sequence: CASSLTQGNEQFF.

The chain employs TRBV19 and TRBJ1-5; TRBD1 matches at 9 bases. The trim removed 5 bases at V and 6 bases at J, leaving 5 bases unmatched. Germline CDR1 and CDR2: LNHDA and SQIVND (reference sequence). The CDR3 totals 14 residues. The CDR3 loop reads CASSSTGGRQPQHF. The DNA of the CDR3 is TGTGCCAGTAGTTCAACAGGGGGCCGTCAGCCCCAGCATTTT.